Described below is a single T cell receptor (beta chain) sequence and its context. Only one count was recorded for this clonotype. Its antigen specificity is not known. Per-base quality was not reported, and no clone a single base away is much larger than it. A lone read gives weak evidence. The data originate from a study of naive and memory T cell subsets (dated by TCRdb to between 2016 and 2019). About the full investigation: An open-source, UMI-based TCR alpha and beta sequencing pipeline was applied to sorted naive and memory peripheral blood T cell subsets. RNA was DNase-treated and reverse transcribed with TCR constant-region primers, mostly using SuperScript III. The functional CMV T cell responses agreed completely with IgG serology results. Results the study describes overall, beyond this receptor: Once error correction was done, more than 90% of naive TCR sequences showed up just once, which made the naive abundance distributions much steeper than those of the memory subsets. Clonotypes were defined as single alpha or beta chain sequences, not paired alpha/beta receptors. RNA-based TCR counts may be affected by expression changes linked to T cell activation and differentiation. TCR abundance followed a power law with an exponent that was different for naive and memory subsets but consistent across the three individuals. The repertoire findings for the naive and memory subsets could not be validated, as no ground truth was available. In both CD4 and CD8 cells, the Gini index increased while Shannon and inverse Simpson diversity decreased from naive through CM, EM and EMRA.

From the second PCR step onward, the TCR alpha chain libraries and the TCR beta chain libraries were amplified separately. Donor CMV status was determined by IFNgamma production from CD4+ T cells after overnight stimulation of fresh PBMCs with CMV viral lysate. CD4 T cells were positively selected with Miltenyi beads, followed by positive selection of CD8 T cells from the CD4-negative fraction. Cells stained for CD3, CD4, CD8, CD45RA, CD27 and a live/dead dye were sorted on a BD Aria II into four subsets by CD45RA and CD27. A few healthy volunteers provided blood, and the blood of each volunteer was split into CD4 and CD8 T cells and then into four differentiation subsets. About 120 ml of peripheral blood was drawn per donor, and PBMC were isolated by Ficoll-Paque PLUS density-gradient centrifugation. The sorted cells were lysed in RLT buffer, after which RNA was extracted using a Qiagen RNeasy kit and kept at -80 degrees C.

V is reduced by 4 bases and J by 2 bases, leaving a spacing of 18 bases between them. CDR1 and CDR2, looked up from the germline V gene (reference sequence), are MNHEY and SMNVEV. The CDR3 runs 17 amino acids, cysteine and phenylalanine included. Just the 51-base CDR3 DNA is kept, in frame starting at base 1. The protocol used for the library was UMI-ligation and nested PCR. The beta constant-region primer consisted of an equimolar mixture of two oligonucleotides that together covered TRBC1 and TRBC2. The ligated cDNA went through four rounds of PCR with nested alpha and beta constant-region primers together with the SP2 primer. T4 RNA ligase 1 ligated a single-stranded oligonucleotide carrying the SP2 primer and a 12-nucleotide UMI to the cDNA 3' end. Incubation of the ligation reaction lasted about 19-24 hours at 16 degrees C. PCR2 was typically performed as a SYBR Green qPCR and was stopped at a predetermined threshold so that over-amplification was prevented. Agencourt AMPure XP magnetic beads were used for all purifications after the first. Libraries were quantified by Qubit and checked on a TapeStation, with a main peak expected near 650 bp. Pooled libraries were sequenced on an Illumina MiSeq with v2 2x251 paired-end kits, typically giving about 0.85-2 million reads per sample. Each sample library was pooled at approximately 4.2 nM, and about 4.5-7% PhiX was included to improve cluster recognition. On the authors' methods: Decombinator assigned V and J genes to Demultiplexor-processed FASTQ reads by tag matching, allowing a single base-pair mismatch. Collapsinator relied on UMIs to fix sequencing errors as well as frequency errors caused by PCR heterogeneity. CDR3Translator translated TCRs and extracted CDR3s from the conserved cysteine to the FGXG phenylalanine, flagging non-productive sequences. Gini, Shannon entropy and inverse Simpson indices were calculated on repertoires subsampled to equal numbers of UMI-defined TCRs. Within the linear range, a power law was fitted by maximum likelihood to the distributions of clonotype abundance. For one naive CD8 sample, the pipeline and MIGEC produced similar UMI counts, unique TCR numbers and clonal distributions. A set of some 7,600 CMV-associated CDR3 sequences, compiled from VDJdb and a published dataset, was used to search the repertoires. The public sequencing data were trimmed at Q25 with fastp and processed into clonotypes with MiXCR by TCRdb, which kept only in-frame beta chains. Each CDR3 protein appears once, grouped with its most common genes and DNA. Here the V and J calls rest on TCRdb's processing, not on the authors' analysis. Present in this sample are about 23,000 distinct CDR3 sequences, approximately 8.8% of which were seen just once. Of the sample, 20% to 25% falls within the top ten clones.

The source of this sequence is a human donor in good health. The rearrangement combines TRBV27 with TRBJ1-5; the D gene is perhaps TRBD1, from 5 matching bases. Sequencing was done on a sample of central memory CD8+ T cells from blood. The cell subset or site label, read with the paper, signifies: central memory, CD45RA- CD27+. The nucleotide sequence is given as TGTGCCAGCAGTTCCCTATGGGGGGGGGGAGGCAATCAGCCCCAGCATTTT. Its translation reads: CASSSLWGGGGNQPQHF.